Each of the 2 T cell receptor beta chains below was sequenced from the same sample in a study of T cell changes during pregnancy in multiple sclerosis (dated by TCRdb to the late 2010s). To prepare the library, the immunoSEQ multiplex PCR assay was applied. Held by TCRdb, this immuneACCESS table contains in-frame sequences only and omits some clones. Under half of the omission traces to an unresolved V gene where checked; the cause of the rest is unknown. For this sample there are about 80,000 clones; 90% to 95% appear just once. Of the sample, less than 3% falls within the top ten clones. Sequencing was performed on peripheral blood, taken before pregnancy. These receptors originate from a female donor with multiple sclerosis, enrolled in a pregnancy study.

The DNA of the CDR3 is TGCGCCAGCAGCTTGGGGGGCGTGAACACCGGGGAGCTGTTTTTT. Protein product: CASSLGGVNTGELFF. The chain couples TRBV5-1 to TRBJ2-2; D may be TRBD1 (5 bases). CDR1 is SGHRS and CDR2 is YFSETQ in the germline V gene. The CDR3 contains 15 residues. V was trimmed by 0 bases and J by 1 base, leaving 7 bases between them. The full variable domain, rest sourced from reference TRBV5-1 and TRBJ2-2, is KAGVTQTPRYLIKTRGQQVTLSCSPISGHRSVSWYQQTPGQGLQFLFEYFSETQRNKGNFPGRFSGRQFSNSRSEMNVSTLELGDSALYLCASSLGGVNTGELFFGEGSRLTVL.

V is TRBV7-2 and J is TRBJ2-2; 7 bases match TRBD2. CDR3 length equals 18 residues. V trimming: 5 bases; J trimming: 5 bases; junction bases outside the gene matches: 17. CDR1 and CDR2 (germline): SGHTA, FQGNSA. As DNA, the CDR3 is TGTGCCAGCAGCATCCTAGGCCGGCCGGGAGGTCGTACCGGGGAGCTGTTTTTT. Protein sequence: CASSILGRPGGRTGELFF.